The clone carrying this TCR beta chain was observed at least ten times. Time point described: blood at routine non-recurrence follow-up after resection. Whole RNA obtained from tumor, nontumor lung or frozen PBMC underwent sequencing without sorting. A single record per CDR3 protein comes from TCRdb applying MiXCR to the 5' RACE reads. The sample has some 35,000 distinct CDR3 sequences; 6% to 9.5% are singletons. The germline CDR1 and CDR2 sequences are LNHNV and YYDKDF (reference sequence). The V end was cut by 0 bases, the J end by 0 bases, with 21 bases between. This CDR3 has 20 amino acids. This sample is part of a study of spatial heterogeneity in lung cancer.

The chain carries TRBV15 and TRBJ1-3; D may be TRBD1 (6 bases). This receptor was taken from a male donor with early-stage non-small cell lung cancer. Source: PBMCs, taken at follow-up. CDR3 sequence (DNA): TGTGCCACCAGCAGAGAGATGTCCCCAACAGGGATCCCCTCTGGAAACACCATATATTTT. Translation: CATSREMSPTGIPSGNTIYF.